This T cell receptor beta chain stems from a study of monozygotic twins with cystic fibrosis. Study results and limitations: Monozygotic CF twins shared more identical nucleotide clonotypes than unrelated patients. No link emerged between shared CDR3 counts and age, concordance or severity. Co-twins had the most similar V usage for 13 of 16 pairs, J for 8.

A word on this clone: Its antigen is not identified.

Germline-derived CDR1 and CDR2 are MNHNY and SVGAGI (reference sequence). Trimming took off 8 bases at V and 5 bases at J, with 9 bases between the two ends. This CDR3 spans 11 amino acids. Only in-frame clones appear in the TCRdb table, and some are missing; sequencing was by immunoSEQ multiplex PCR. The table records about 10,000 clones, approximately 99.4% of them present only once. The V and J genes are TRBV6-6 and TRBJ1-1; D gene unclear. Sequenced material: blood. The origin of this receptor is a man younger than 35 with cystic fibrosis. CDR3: CASDTGTEAFF. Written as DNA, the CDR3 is TGTGCCAGCGATACCGGGACTGAAGCTTTCTTT.